Detailed here is one TCR beta chain. What it binds is not known. Sequenced material consisted of expressed TCRB transcripts (all of the isolated RNA was reverse transcribed). The data were produced by immunoSEQ multiplex PCR, yet TCRdb's version contains in-frame clones alone and is incomplete. The table lists around 310,000 clones, roughly 14% of them singletons. Via CD45RO/CCR7/CD25/CD127/CD95/CD27, cells of the CD4+ naive, central memory, regulatory and stem cell-like memory subsets were sorted. The sample belongs to a study of beta chain features in type 1 diabetes. Findings of the study overall: Type 1 diabetes patients had moderately but significantly shorter TCRB CDR3s in all four CD4+ subsets. Because the template was cDNA, high-expressing cells might be over-represented.

Germline CDR1 is DFQATT and CDR2 is SNEGSKA (reference sequence). Trimming removed 5 bases at V and 5 bases at J, with 9 bases between. The CDR3 runs 11 residues. Sequenced: naive CD4+ T cells from blood. The source of this sequence is a woman aged 18-29 years with type 1 diabetes. The rearrangement joins TRBV20-1 to TRBJ2-5; D possibly corresponds to TRBD2 (5 bases). CDR3 region: CSALGDETQYF. The CDR3 coding sequence is TGCAGTGCTCTGGGAGATGAGACCCAGTACTTC.